This T cell receptor beta chain was obtained from a study of neurological immune-mediated disorders. Whole-study results and caveats: HTLV-1-associated myelopathy had the most TCR clonal expansion, and multiple sclerosis had the least, less than healthy controls.

This clonotype was seen ten or more times. Antigen specificity is unknown. V was clipped by 4 bases and J by 4 bases, with 14 bases between them. The CDR3 contains 14 residues. Germline-derived CDR1 and CDR2 are SGHDT and YYEEEE. TCRdb reanalysed the 5' RACE reads using MiXCR and keeps one entry per CDR3 protein. The sample holds about 71,000 distinct CDR3 sequences, 3.4% seen once. The chain carries TRBV5-6 and TRBJ1-2; D is unresolved. Sequencing input: PBMCs. The receptor was isolated from a man in his forties or fifties with multiple sclerosis. CDR3 nucleotides: TGTGCCAGCAGCCCCTCCGGAAGGACCTATGGCTACACCTTC. Translating it yields CASSPSGRTYGYTF.